The 26 T cell receptor beta chains presented below share a single source sample, sequenced in a study of blood T cell repertoires in COVID-19. Assay used: immunoSEQ multiplex PCR; TCRdb lists only in-frame clones, some missing. Of 200,000 to 300,000 clones listed, around 88% are singletons. The sample consisted of peripheral blood. All receptors come from a woman in her 30s with COVID-19, enrolled during active disease.

This chain links TRBV7-2 with TRBJ2-1; TRBD1 might be the D (5 bases). Germline-derived CDR1 and CDR2 are SGHTA and FQGNSA. The germline V and J ends were trimmed by 3 bases and 4 bases, with 13 bases remaining between them. CDR3 length: 15 amino acids. In DNA form, the CDR3 reads TGTGCCAGCAGCTTGTCGACAGAAGGATACAATGAGCAGTTCTTC. It encodes CASSLSTEGYNEQFF.

The rearrangement joins TRBV6-1 to TRBJ2-3; 12 bases map to TRBD1. From germline, CDR1 is MNHNS and CDR2 SASEGT. With 4 bases clipped from V and 7 bases from J, the junction kept 12 bases outside the gene matches. This CDR3 is built from 17 residues. The CDR3 nucleotides read TGTGCCAGCAGTGCAAGCCCCGGGACAGGGGGCGGGAATACGCAGTATTTT. Translated, it gives CASSASPGTGGGNTQYF.

Here the CDR3 reads CASSVPGLGGEQYV. CDR3 sequence (DNA): TGTGCCAGCTCAGTCCCGGGACTGGGAGGCGAGCAGTACGTC. This chain connects TRBV18 to TRBJ2-7; tentatively, D is TRBD2 (6 bases). This CDR3 comprises 14 residues. Trimming shortened V by 5 bases and J by 6 bases, and 17 bases separated the two germline ends. Germline values: CDR1 KGHSH, CDR2 LQKENI.

J is TRBJ2-3 and V is TRBV7-2; TRBD1 aligns across 9 bases. J lost 4 bases, V lost 5 bases, and 7 bases had no gene match. The CDR3 has 15 amino acids. From germline, CDR1 is SGHTA and CDR2 FQGNSA. CDR3 amino acids: CASSPGTGLSDTQYF. DNA for the CDR3: TGTGCCAGCAGCCCAGGGACAGGGCTTTCAGATACGCAGTATTTT.

The chain joins TRBV19 to TRBJ2-7; D is unclear. This CDR3 comprises 16 residues. The germline V gene encodes CDR1 LNHDA and CDR2 SQIVND (reference sequence). Trimming took 5 bases from V and 6 from J, leaving 23 bases between them. The CDR3 reads CASSPLMSYAFSEQYV. The CDR3 nucleotides are TGTGCCAGTAGTCCCCTCATGAGCTATGCCTTTAGCGAGCAGTACGTC.

J is TRBJ2-4 and V is TRBV2; 10 bases line up with TRBD2. CDR3 size: 18 residues. V dropped 4 bases and J dropped 1; count of bases not matched to a gene: 10. Germline CDR1 is SNHLY and CDR2 is FYNNEI. The CDR3 loop is CASSAGSGRALAKNIQYF. In nucleotides, the CDR3 is TGTGCCAGCAGTGCTGGGAGCGGGAGGGCCCTGGCCAAAAACATTCAGTACTTC. Looking up the rest from reference TRBV2 and TRBJ2-4 gives the full variable domain: EPEVTQTPSHQVTQMGQEVILRCVPISNHLYFYWYRQILGQKVEFLVSFYNNEISEKSEIFDDQFSVERPDGSNFTLKIRSTKLEDSAMYFCASSAGSGRALAKNIQYFGAGTRLSVL.

The chain couples TRBV7-9 to TRBJ1-2, with 9 bases that match TRBD1. This CDR3 has 15 amino acids. V was pared by 5 bases and J by 4 bases, with 8 bases of the junction left unmatched. Germline CDR1 and CDR2: SEHNR and FQNEAQ (reference sequence). The CDR3 sequence: CASSPRQGEGYGYTF. DNA of the CDR3: TGTGCCAGCAGCCCAAGACAGGGGGAGGGCTATGGCTACACCTTC.

This chain links TRBV4-3 with TRBJ2-5; possibly TRBD2 for D (5 bases). V was trimmed by 0 bases and J by 4 bases, leaving 15 bases between them. This CDR3 region has 16 residues. Germline V gene lookup returns CDR1 LGHNA and CDR2 YSLEER. This CDR3 reads CASSQDLQRGGETQYF. The CDR3 DNA reads TGCGCCAGCAGCCAAGATCTTCAGCGCGGAGGAGAGACCCAGTACTTC.

This clone was detected once. DNA for the CDR3: TGTGCCAGCAGCTCCTGGGGGGAAGAGACCCAGTACTTC. It yields the protein CASSSWGEETQYF. The chain links TRBV7-9 to TRBJ2-5, with TRBD2 as a possible D gene (6 bases). Germline V gene lookup returns CDR1 SEHNR and CDR2 FQNEAQ (reference sequence). The V and J ends lost 4 bases and 3 bases respectively, with 9 bases between them. The CDR3 runs 13 residues.

The V call is TRBV5-1, the J call TRBJ2-5; TRBD2 matches at 15 bases. The CDR3 consists of 16 residues. The germline V gene has CDR1 SGHRS and CDR2 YFSETQ. The ends lost 3 bases at V and 2 bases at J; junction bases unmatched: 2. CDR3 sequence (DNA): TGCGCCAGCAGCTGGGGACTAGCGGGAGGACAAGAGACCCAGTACTTC. Amino acid sequence: CASSWGLAGGQETQYF.

J is TRBJ1-3 and V is TRBV9, with 8 nucleotides matching TRBD1. Trimming removed 4 bases from V and 2 bases from J; junction bases left unmatched: 11. Germline lookup yields CDR1 SGDLS and CDR2 YYNGEE. The CDR3 spans 17 residues. The CDR3 sequence is CASSPRTGHLAGNTIYF. The CDR3 DNA reads as TGTGCCAGCAGCCCCCGGACAGGGCACTTGGCTGGAAACACCATATATTTT.

The rearrangement links TRBV5-5 to TRBJ1-2; TRBD1 agrees at 8 bases. There are 14 residues in the CDR3. The V and J ends lost 0 bases and 7 bases, in that order; junction bases with no gene match: 5. Germline CDR1 SGHKS, CDR2 YYEKEE (reference sequence). CDR3 coding DNA: TGTGCCAGCAGCTTGGAGCAGGGGGCGGGTGGCTACACCTTC. Translated, it gives CASSLEQGAGGYTF.

In its sample, this clone was seen a few times. The chain is built from TRBV28 and TRBJ1-1; TRBD1 is a possible D gene (6 bases). Germline V gene data show CDR1 as MDHEN and CDR2 as SYDVKM. The CDR3 consists of 14 residues. V was pared by 6 bases and J by 5 bases, with 16 bases between. The CDR3 bases are TGTGCCAGCAGCCCCGGGGGGGCGCGGACTGAAGCTTTCTTT. Residues: CASSPGGARTEAFF.

The chain recombines TRBV6-2 or TRBV6-3 with TRBJ1-2; 8 bases align to TRBD1. V was pared by 5 bases and J by 0 bases, with 5 bases of the junction left unmatched. The CDR3 is made up of 15 amino acids. Germline V gene data show CDR1 as MNHEY and CDR2 as SVGEGT. This CDR3 is CASSPGTGSNYGYTF. CDR3 DNA sequence: TGTGCCAGCAGTCCCGGGACAGGCTCTAACTATGGCTACACCTTC.

The chain carries TRBV7-9 and TRBJ1-1, with TRBD1 matching 10 bases. The CDR3 spans 17 residues. J was trimmed by 3 bases and V by 5 bases; bases with no gene match: 12. Germline V CDR1 and CDR2: SEHNR, FQNEAQ (reference sequence). The CDR3 sequence is CASSQPGQGTVDTEAFF. The CDR3 region has the DNA TGTGCCAGCAGCCAACCGGGACAGGGGACAGTGGACACTGAAGCTTTCTTT.

V gene TRBV12-3 or TRBV12-4 combines with J gene TRBJ1-1; possibly TRBD1 for D (6 bases). V was shortened by 3 bases and J by 5 bases, with 10 bases between the two germline ends. CDR3 length: 13 amino acids. The DNA for the CDR3 is TGTGCCAGCAGTTTCTTTCAGGGGACTGAAGCTTTCTTT. Translation gives CASSFFQGTEAFF.

This sequence joins TRBV5-8 and TRBJ1-5; D unclear. This CDR3 has 13 amino acids. Germline CDR1 SGHTS, CDR2 YDEGEE. V was pared by 2 bases and J by 6 bases, with 9 bases between. The CDR3 nucleotides are TGTGCCAGCAGCTTATGGCATACTCAGCCCCAGCATTTT. Translated: CASSLWHTQPQHF.

The V call is TRBV9, the J call TRBJ2-6; TRBD1 matches at 7 bases. This CDR3 region has 16 residues. CDR1 and CDR2 from the germline V gene are SGDLS and YYNGEE. Trimming removed 2 bases from V and 4 bases from J; junction bases left unmatched: 6. The CDR3 DNA sequence: TGTGCCAGCAGCGTCGGACAGGTGAAAGGGGCCAACGTCCTGACTTTC. Its translation: CASSVGQVKGANVLTF.

V is TRBV27 and J is TRBJ1-1; TRBD1 might be the D (5 bases). Germline lookup yields CDR1 MNHEY and CDR2 SMNVEV (reference sequence). This CDR3 has 14 residues. The ends were cut back, 2 bases at V and 8 bases at J, with 15 bases in the middle. CDR3 sequence reads: CASSLPSGLLEAFF. The CDR3 DNA follows: TGTGCCAGCAGTTTACCTTCGGGACTCTTGGAAGCTTTCTTT.

Of note for this clone: The junction departs from the called germline gene at one end, perhaps through a read error. The rearrangement links TRBV11-2 to TRBJ1-1; 7 bases are a match to TRBD1. CDR3 length: 16 amino acids. Germline lookup yields CDR1 SGHAT and CDR2 FQNNGV. The CDR3 coding sequence is TGTGCCAGCAGCATAGAAGCCAGGGGGATGAACACTGAAGCTTTCTTT. Protein product: CASSIEARGMNTEAFF.

The chain couples TRBV5-4 to TRBJ2-1; TRBD2 aligns across 12 bases. The CDR3 has 16 residues. V was clipped by 4 bases and J by 4 bases; unmatched bases: 6. Germline CDR1 SGHNT, CDR2 YYREEE (reference sequence). The CDR3 DNA sequence: TGTGCCAGCAGCACCGGGACTAGCGGGTCTTACAATGAGCAGTTCTTC. Its translation: CASSTGTSGSYNEQFF.

The chain has TRBV11-2 and TRBJ2-1, with a possible D match to TRBD2 (5 bases). This CDR3 has 18 residues. The V end lost 1 base, the J end lost 7 bases, and 23 bases lay between the germline ends. Germline V gene data show CDR1 as SGHAT and CDR2 as FQNNGV. The CDR3 DNA follows: TGTGCCAGCAGCTTAGTACCATCCCGCTCCGGAGGAGCGAATGAGCAGTTCTTC. It codes for CASSLVPSRSGGANEQFF.

The chain combines TRBV7-2 with TRBJ2-2; the D gene is possibly TRBD1 (7 bases). The length of the CDR3 is 14 residues. The germline V and J ends were trimmed by 8 bases and 4 bases, with 14 bases remaining between them. The germline gives CDR1 SGHTA, CDR2 FQGNSA. The CDR3 coding sequence is TGTGCCAGCCGATGGCAGGGGGGCACCGGGGAGCTGTTTTTT. This sequence encodes CASRWQGGTGELFF. The complete variable domain, with remaining parts taken from reference TRBV7-2 and TRBJ2-2, reads GAGVSQSPSNKVTEKGKDVELRCDPISGHTALYWYRQSLGQGLEFLIYFQGNSAPDKSGLPSDRFSAERTGGSVSTLTIQRTQQEDSAVYLCASRWQGGTGELFFGEGSRLTVL.

The chain uses TRBV11-2 and TRBJ1-2, with D perhaps matching TRBD1 (5 bases). The germline gives CDR1 SGHAT, CDR2 FQNNGV. The V end was cut by 5 bases, the J end by 8 bases, with 21 bases between. This CDR3 contains 15 residues. The CDR3 bases are TGTGCCAGCAGCCCCGCCAGGGCCTCCTTCGAGGGCTACACCTTC. Residues: CASSPARASFEGYTF. Using reference TRBV11-2 and TRBJ1-2 for the parts outside the CDR3, the full variable domain is EAGVAQSPRYKIIEKRQSVAFWCNPISGHATLYWYQQILGQGPKLLIQFQNNGVVDDSQLPKDRFSAERLKGVDSTLKIQPAKLEDSAVYLCASSPARASFEGYTFGSGTRLTVV.

In nucleotides, the CDR3 is TGTGCCAGCAGTTTTGCAGGGGGCGCGGTCCGACAGCCCCAGCATTTT. This encodes CASSFAGGAVRQPQHF. V usage is TRBV28 and J usage is TRBJ1-5; 8 nucleotides agree with TRBD1. Losses at the gene ends were 3 bases for V and 7 bases for J; bases not matched to a gene: 11. Germline CDR1 and CDR2: MDHEN and SYDVKM. CDR3 length equals 16 residues.

The chain combines TRBV5-4 with TRBJ2-3; 8 nucleotides match TRBD2. The CDR3 contains 19 residues. V lost 0 bases to trimming and J lost 6 bases; unmatched junction nucleotides: 18. The V gene's germline CDR1 is SGHNT and CDR2 YYREEE (reference sequence). CDR3 protein: CASSLASAGGPVSSDTQYF. Here the CDR3 DNA reads TGTGCCAGCAGCTTGGCCTCGGCGGGGGGCCCCGTCTCTTCGGATACGCAGTATTTT.